The rows below give T cell receptor beta chains drawn from one sample of a study of blood T cell repertoires in COVID-19. TCRdb's copy holds only in-frame clones and misses some; the assay was immunoSEQ multiplex PCR. The table records about 260,000 clones, 75% to 90% of them present only once. The specimen was PBMCs or T cells enriched from blood (not recorded which). The receptors stem from a woman aged 25 to 39 with acute COVID-19. The CDR3 runs from the conserved cysteine through the conserved F or W. The D gene is left open where the match is weak. A row's size may be missing; if present it is once, few, many or a size class.

abundance: NA; d_gene: TRBD2; j_gene: TRBJ2-3; len: 17; v_gene: TRBV7-9; CDR3nt: TGTGCCAGCAGCTCCCCAACTAGCGGGAGTGTCCCAGATACGCAGTATTTT; CDR3aa: CASSSPTSGSVPDTQYF
abundance: NA; d_gene: NA; j_gene: TRBJ2-1; len: 16; v_gene: TRBV7-9; CDR3nt: TGTGCCAGCAGCTTAAGTACCGGGACTTCCTACAATGAGCAGTTCTTC; CDR3aa: CASSLSTGTSYNEQFF
abundance: NA; d_gene: NA; j_gene: TRBJ1-6; len: 13; v_gene: TRBV14; CDR3nt: TGTGCCAGCGGGAGGCAGGACAATTCACCCCTCCACTTT; CDR3aa: CASGRQDNSPLHF
abundance: once; d_gene: TRBD1; j_gene: TRBJ2-1; len: 15; v_gene: TRBV4-3; CDR3nt: TGCGCCAGCAGCCTCCGGACAGGGGACTACAATGAGCAGTTCTTC; CDR3aa: CASSLRTGDYNEQFF
abundance: NA; d_gene: NA; j_gene: TRBJ2-7; len: 12; v_gene: TRBV28; CDR3nt: TGTGCCAGCAGTCATGCAACGTGGGACAAAGGTTTC; CDR3aa: CASSHATWDKGF
abundance: NA; d_gene: NA; j_gene: TRBJ1-5; len: 17; v_gene: TRBV19; CDR3nt: TGTGCCAGTAGTATGGGGCAAGGGCAGGATAGCAATCAGCCCCAGCATTTT; CDR3aa: CASSMGQGQDSNQPQHF
abundance: NA; d_gene: NA; j_gene: TRBJ2-4; len: 16; v_gene: TRBV28; CDR3nt: TGTGCCAGCAGTTTATCGTACAGCCCCGATGGAAACATTCAGTACTTC; CDR3aa: CASSLSYSPDGNIQYF
abundance: NA; d_gene: TRBD1; j_gene: TRBJ1-2; len: 13; v_gene: TRBV2; CDR3nt: TGTGCCAGCAGTGATTGGCAGGGGGAAGGCTACACCTTC; CDR3aa: CASSDWQGEGYTF
abundance: NA; d_gene: NA; j_gene: TRBJ1-2; len: 15; v_gene: TRBV5-1; CDR3nt: TGCGCCAGCAGCTTGGGGACTGGATGGGGCTATGGCTACACCTTC; CDR3aa: CASSLGTGWGYGYTF
abundance: NA; d_gene: NA; j_gene: TRBJ2-7; len: 11; v_gene: TRBV9; CDR3nt: TGTGCCAGCAGTGCGATTTACGAGCAGTACTTC; CDR3aa: CASSAIYEQYF
abundance: few; d_gene: TRBD1; j_gene: TRBJ2-7; len: 15; v_gene: TRBV7-2; CDR3nt: TGTGCCAGCAGCCGCGCCGGGACAGGGGACTACGAGCAGTACTTC; CDR3aa: CASSRAGTGDYEQYF
abundance: NA; d_gene: TRBD2; j_gene: TRBJ2-1; len: 16; v_gene: TRBV5-1; CDR3nt: TGCGCCAGCAGCTTGGAGGGACTAGCTACTGGGGATGAGCAGTTCTTC; CDR3aa: CASSLEGLATGDEQFF
abundance: NA; d_gene: TRBD2; j_gene: TRBJ2-5; len: 16; v_gene: TRBV9; CDR3nt: TGTGCCAGCAGCCCCGACGCGGGGGGAGTCGAAGAGACCCAGTACTTC; CDR3aa: CASSPDAGGVEETQYF
abundance: NA; d_gene: TRBD1; j_gene: TRBJ1-2; len: 19; v_gene: TRBV18; CDR3nt: TGTGCCAGCTCCACTACCCCGGGACAGGGGGGCCGGGCTAACTATGGCTACACCTTC; CDR3aa: CASSTTPGQGGRANYGYTF
abundance: NA; d_gene: TRBD2; j_gene: TRBJ2-1; len: 17; v_gene: TRBV7-2; CDR3nt: TGTGCCAGCAGCTTAGGGCTAGCGGGAGATACGTACAATGAGCAGTTCTTC; CDR3aa: CASSLGLAGDTYNEQFF
abundance: NA; d_gene: NA; j_gene: TRBJ2-3; len: 14; v_gene: TRBV9; CDR3nt: TGTGCCAGCAGCGTAGATATTAGCACAGATACGCAGTATTTT; CDR3aa: CASSVDISTDTQYF
abundance: NA; d_gene: NA; j_gene: TRBJ1-2; len: 13; v_gene: TRBV28; CDR3nt: TGTGCCAGCAGCCCGGGTCTGGGGGCCGGCTACACCTTC; CDR3aa: CASSPGLGAGYTF
abundance: once; d_gene: TRBD1; j_gene: TRBJ2-7; len: 18; v_gene: TRBV7-3; CDR3nt: TGTGCCAGCAGCCCCCCGGGACAGGCACGATTTTTTAATTACGAGCAGTACTTC; CDR3aa: CASSPPGQARFFNYEQYF